This T cell receptor (beta chain) is from a study of blood T cell repertoires in COVID-19. Background on the study: COVID-19 samples from acute and convalescent phases originated in the United States, Italy and Spain. PBMCs, B-cell-depleted T cells, or T cells were the source of the cDNA or gDNA that made up the material.

The trim removed 2 bases at V and 0 bases at J, leaving 2 bases unmatched. CDR1 and CDR2 (germline): SGDLS, YYNGEE. This CDR3 has 15 residues. As originally analysed: Estimation of nucleated cell counts relied on the amplification of reference gene primers. Here immunoSEQ multiplex PCR was the method, and the copy in TCRdb shows in-frame clones only, minus some. Clone size and V and J calls were adopted from that table, with D and trimming inferred from the DNA. The sample has 68,000 or so clones; over 80% are singletons. The sample taken for sequencing was peripheral blood. The gene calls are TRBV9 and TRBJ2-1; 7 bases map to TRBD2. This sequence was found in a human donor in a cohort sampled during active COVID-19. CDR3 nucleotide sequence: TGTGCCAGCAGCGTTAGCGGGTCCTCCTACAATGAGCAGTTCTTC. Protein product: CASSVSGSSYNEQFF.